This entry lists 19 T cell receptor beta chains sequenced from one sample in a study of T cells after yellow fever vaccination. TCRdb redid the calling of the 5' RACE reads with MiXCR, one entry per CDR3 protein. This sample has some 300,000 distinct CDR3 sequences, with roughly 10% found just once. Material: CD4+ T cells sorted from PBMCs, obtained 45 days after the yellow fever booster vaccination. The source of these receptors is a man aged 18 to 30 who received the YFV17D yellow fever vaccine.

As regards this clonotype: With a much larger clone just one base away, this may be a read error. V gene TRBV5-1 combines with J gene TRBJ2-3; possibly TRBD1 or TRBD2 for D (6 bases each). Germline V gene lookup returns CDR1 SGHRS and CDR2 YFSETQ. This CDR3 has 14 amino acids. The CDR3 reads CASSLDPGADTQNF. The DNA for the CDR3 is TGCGCCAGCAGCTTGGACCCGGGGGCGGATACGCAGAATTTT.

This clonotype was detected a few times. This sequence joins TRBV7-3 and TRBJ1-1, with D unclear. CDR1 and CDR2 (germline): SGHTA, FQGTGA. CDR3 length: 13 amino acids. V was pared by 7 bases and J by 1 base, with 10 bases between. CDR3 in amino acids: CASNLRENTEAFF. The DNA of the CDR3 is TGTGCCAGCAACCTACGGGAGAACACTGAAGCTTTCTTT.

This clonotype was seen only a few times. The rearrangement joins TRBV9 to TRBJ1-2, with D possibly being TRBD1 (6 bases). CDR1 and CDR2 (germline): SGDLS, YYNGEE. This CDR3 spans 13 amino acids. With 0 bases removed from V and 8 bases from J, the gap between germline ends came to 11 bases. CDR3 residues: CASSVVQGEGYTF. The CDR3 DNA reads as TGTGCCAGCAGCGTAGTACAGGGCGAAGGCTACACCTTC.

This clonotype was detected a few times. The V and J genes are TRBV11-1 and TRBJ2-1, with no clear D. Trimming cost V 5 bases and J 5 bases, with 10 bases left between them. The CDR3 loop spans 13 amino acids. Germline V gene sequence: CDR1 SGHAT, CDR2 FQDESV (reference sequence). The DNA for the CDR3 is TGTGCCAGCAGCAGCCAGGTCCACAATGAGCAGTTCTTC. The encoded protein is CASSSQVHNEQFF.

V gene TRBV20-1 combines with J gene TRBJ2-5; D might be TRBD1 or TRBD2, each matching 5 bases. Germline CDR1 reads DFQATT; CDR2 reads SNEGSKA (reference sequence). CDR3 size: 13 residues. V lost 0 bases and J lost 0, with 5 bases in between. CDR3 bases: TGCAGTGCTAGAGAGGGACACCAAGAGACCCAGTACTTC. Translated: CSAREGHQETQYF.

This clonotype was picked up a small number of times. The chain employs TRBV4-1 and TRBJ1-2, with D unresolved. CDR3 length: 15 residues. V lost 2 bases, J lost 4 bases, and 14 bases lay in between. Germline CDR1 is MGHRA and CDR2 is YSYEKL. The CDR3 DNA reads TGCGCCAGCAGCCAACCCCCTCCCTTACGCTATGGCTACACCTTC. It yields the protein CASSQPPPLRYGYTF.

This clonotype was counted at least ten times. This rearrangement joins TRBV5-6 to TRBJ2-7, with D perhaps TRBD1 or TRBD2 (5 bases each). Germline CDR1 and CDR2: SGHDT and YYEEEE. CDR3 size: 14 residues. The V and J ends lost 2 bases and 2 bases respectively, with 11 bases between them. The CDR3: CASSFRDATYEQYV. CDR3 nucleotide sequence: TGTGCCAGCAGCTTCCGGGACGCCACCTACGAGCAGTACGTC.

The chain couples TRBV6-6 to TRBJ2-1; 9 bases line up with TRBD1. The CDR3 consists of 14 residues. Trimming took 2 bases from V and 7 from J; bases not matched to a gene: 3. CDR1 and CDR2 (germline): MNHNY, SVGAGI (reference sequence). The CDR3 loop is CASSYAGQGNEQFF. The CDR3 DNA follows: TGTGCCAGCAGTTACGCGGGACAGGGAAATGAGCAGTTCTTC.

This clonotype was recorded many times. This rearrangement joins TRBV4-3 to TRBJ1-3; D unresolved. This CDR3 contains 16 residues. V shed 4 bases and J shed 0 bases, with 13 bases lying between them. Germline V gene data show CDR1 as LGHNA and CDR2 as YSLEER. This chain's CDR3 is CASSPRPGNSGNTIYF. CDR3 DNA sequence: TGCGCCAGCAGCCCCCGCCCGGGGAACTCTGGAAACACCATATATTTT.

J is TRBJ2-6 and V is TRBV4-2; no clear D gene. Germline lookup yields CDR1 LGHNA and CDR2 YNFKEQ. CDR3 size: 19 residues. The V end lost 4 bases, the J end lost 1 base, and 20 bases lay between the germline ends. CDR3 bases: TGTGCCAGCAGCCTAGCCACAGACACGGGCGATTCTGGGGCCAACGTCCTGACTTTC. It specifies CASSLATDTGDSGANVLTF.

Only a few counts were recorded for this clonotype. This chain connects TRBV5-4 to TRBJ2-7; a possible D gene is TRBD1 (6 bases). V was shortened by 2 bases and J by 4 bases, with 13 bases between the two germline ends. The CDR3 is 14 residues long. Germline assignment: CDR1 SGHNT and CDR2 YYREEE (reference sequence). The CDR3 nucleotides are TGTGCCAGCAGCTTCGTCGGGACACCATACGAGCAGTACTTC. Its protein product is CASSFVGTPYEQYF.

This clonotype was observed a handful of times. The chain uses TRBV6-2 or TRBV6-3 and TRBJ1-1, with a possible D match to TRBD1 (5 bases). Germline assignment: CDR1 MNHEY and CDR2 SVGEGT. There are 14 residues in the CDR3. The ends were cut back, 8 bases at V and 1 base at J, with 14 bases in the middle. CDR3 nucleotides: TGTGCCAGCCGCTTAATTGGGACGAACACTGAAGCTTTCTTT. Encoded protein: CASRLIGTNTEAFF.

This clonotype was observed a few times. The chain uses TRBV20-1 and TRBJ2-3, with D perhaps matching TRBD1 (6 bases). Germline loops: CDR1 DFQATT, CDR2 SNEGSKA (reference sequence). The CDR3 covers 15 residues. V was clipped by 0 bases and J by 4 bases, with 14 bases between them. This CDR3 is CSARDGSPGADTQYF. DNA for the CDR3: TGCAGTGCTAGAGATGGATCACCAGGGGCAGATACGCAGTATTTT.

This clonotype was counted a few times. Here the CDR3 reads CASSVTGDNSPLHF. The CDR3 DNA sequence: TGCGCCAGCAGCGTTACAGGGGATAATTCACCCCTCCACTTT. The chain couples TRBV5-1 to TRBJ1-6, with 7 nucleotides matching TRBD1. The V segment lost 4 bases and the J segment 5 bases; nucleotides outside the gene matches: 3. There are 14 residues in the CDR3. Germline CDR1 SGHRS, CDR2 YFSETQ.

The chain links TRBV7-3 to TRBJ2-1, with D unclear. Per germline, CDR1 SGHTA and CDR2 FQGTGA. The CDR3 has 15 amino acids. The V end lost 1 base, the J end lost 6 bases, and 13 bases lay between the germline ends. The chain's CDR3 is CASSLISPRRNEQFF. The CDR3, as DNA: TGTGCCAGCAGCTTAATCAGCCCCAGGCGCAATGAGCAGTTCTTC.

This clonotype turned up a few times. The junction and the germline gene differ at one end; a read error may be behind it. V usage is TRBV5-1 and J usage is TRBJ2-5, with D possibly TRBD1 on 6 matching bases. From germline, CDR1 is SGHRS and CDR2 YFSETQ. The CDR3 totals 13 residues. CDR3 bases: TGCGCCAGCAGCTTGACAGGGCTAGAGAGCCAGTACTTC. Translation: CASSLTGLESQYF.

Many counts were recorded for this clonotype. V is TRBV11-2 and J is TRBJ2-3, with 8 nucleotides matching TRBD2. Germline CDR1 SGHAT, CDR2 FQNNGV. The CDR3 runs to 17 residues. The J segment lost 4 bases and the V segment lost 2 bases, leaving 11 bases of the junction unmatched. DNA for the CDR3: TGTGCCAGCAGCTTACGGGGGGGGCCATTCTTCCCAGATACGCAGTATTTT. Translation gives CASSLRGGPFFPDTQYF. Variable domain in full (rest from reference TRBV11-2 and TRBJ2-3): EAGVAQSPRYKIIEKRQSVAFWCNPISGHATLYWYQQILGQGPKLLIQFQNNGVVDDSQLPKDRFSAERLKGVDSTLKIQPAKLEDSAVYLCASSLRGGPFFPDTQYFGPGTRLTVL.

This chain connects TRBV7-8 to TRBJ1-4, with TRBD1 matching over 8 bases. The CDR3 spans 14 residues. CDR1 is SGHVS and CDR2 is FQNEAQ in the germline V gene. V gave up 5 bases and J gave up 8 bases; unmatched junction bases: 7. CDR3 sequence: CASSATGTGEKLFF. The CDR3 coding sequence is TGTGCCAGCAGCGCCACAGGGACAGGAGAAAAACTGTTTTTT.

This clonotype was counted at least ten times. V usage is TRBV20-1 and J usage is TRBJ2-3, with D unresolved. The germline V gene encodes CDR1 DFQATT and CDR2 SNEGSKA (reference sequence). The CDR3 covers 13 residues. With 0 bases removed from V and 1 base from J, the gap between germline ends came to 5 bases. CDR3 sequence reads: CSAREAGTDTQYF. CDR3 bases: TGCAGTGCTAGAGAGGCGGGCACAGATACGCAGTATTTT.